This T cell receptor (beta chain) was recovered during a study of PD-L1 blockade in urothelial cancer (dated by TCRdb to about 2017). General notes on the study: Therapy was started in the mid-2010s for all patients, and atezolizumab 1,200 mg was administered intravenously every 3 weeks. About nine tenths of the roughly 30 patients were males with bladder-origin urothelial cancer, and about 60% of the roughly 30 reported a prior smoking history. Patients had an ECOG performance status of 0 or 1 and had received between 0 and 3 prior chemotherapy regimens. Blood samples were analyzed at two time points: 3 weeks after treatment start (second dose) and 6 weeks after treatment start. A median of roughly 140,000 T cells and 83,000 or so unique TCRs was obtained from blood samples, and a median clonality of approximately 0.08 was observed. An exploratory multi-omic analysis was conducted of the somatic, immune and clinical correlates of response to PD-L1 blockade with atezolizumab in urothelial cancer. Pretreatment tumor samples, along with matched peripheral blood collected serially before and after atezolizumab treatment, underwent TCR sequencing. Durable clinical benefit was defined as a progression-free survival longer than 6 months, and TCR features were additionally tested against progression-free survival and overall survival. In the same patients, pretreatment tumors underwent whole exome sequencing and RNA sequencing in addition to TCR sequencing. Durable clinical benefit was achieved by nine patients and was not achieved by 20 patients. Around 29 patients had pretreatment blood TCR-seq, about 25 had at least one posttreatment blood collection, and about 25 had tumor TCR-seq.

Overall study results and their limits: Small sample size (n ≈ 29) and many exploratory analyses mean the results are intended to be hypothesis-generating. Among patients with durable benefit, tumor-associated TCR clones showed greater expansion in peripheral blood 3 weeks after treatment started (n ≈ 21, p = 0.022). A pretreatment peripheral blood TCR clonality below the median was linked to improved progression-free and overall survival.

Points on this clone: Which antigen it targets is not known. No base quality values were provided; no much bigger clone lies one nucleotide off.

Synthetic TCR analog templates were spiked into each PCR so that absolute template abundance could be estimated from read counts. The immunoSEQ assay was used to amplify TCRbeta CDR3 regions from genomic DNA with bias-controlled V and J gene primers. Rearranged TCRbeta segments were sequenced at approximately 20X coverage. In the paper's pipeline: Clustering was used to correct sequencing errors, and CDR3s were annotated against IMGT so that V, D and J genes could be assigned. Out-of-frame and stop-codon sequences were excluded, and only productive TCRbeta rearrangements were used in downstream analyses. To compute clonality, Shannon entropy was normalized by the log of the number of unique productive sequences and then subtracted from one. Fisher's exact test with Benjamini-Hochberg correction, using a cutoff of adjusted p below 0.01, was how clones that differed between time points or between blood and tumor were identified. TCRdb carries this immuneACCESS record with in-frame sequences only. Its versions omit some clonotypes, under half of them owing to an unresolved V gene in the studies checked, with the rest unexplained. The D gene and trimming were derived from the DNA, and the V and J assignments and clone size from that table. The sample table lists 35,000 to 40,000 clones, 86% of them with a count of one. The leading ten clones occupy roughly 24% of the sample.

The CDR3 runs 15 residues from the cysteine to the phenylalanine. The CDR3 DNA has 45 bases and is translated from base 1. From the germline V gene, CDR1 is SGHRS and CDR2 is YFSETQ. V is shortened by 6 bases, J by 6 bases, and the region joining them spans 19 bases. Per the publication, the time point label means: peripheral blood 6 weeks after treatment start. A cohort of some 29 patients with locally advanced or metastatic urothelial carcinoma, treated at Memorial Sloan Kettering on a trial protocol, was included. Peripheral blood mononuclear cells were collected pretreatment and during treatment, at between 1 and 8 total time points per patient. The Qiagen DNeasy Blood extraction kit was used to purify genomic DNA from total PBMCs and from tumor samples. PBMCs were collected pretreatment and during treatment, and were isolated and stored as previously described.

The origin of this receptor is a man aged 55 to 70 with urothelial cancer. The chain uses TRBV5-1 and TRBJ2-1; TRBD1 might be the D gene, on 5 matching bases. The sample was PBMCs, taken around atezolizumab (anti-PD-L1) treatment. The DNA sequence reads TGCGCCAGCAACTTTAGGGGTCCCCAGGCCAATGAGCAGTTCTTC. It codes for CASNFRGPQANEQFF.